The subject of this entry is one T cell receptor (beta chain). What it binds is unknown. The sample originates from a study of cytomegalovirus exposure and HLA in healthy donors. TCRdb's table, derived via immunoSEQ multiplex PCR, lists solely in-frame clones and lacks some. The sample lists over 150,000 clones, around nine tenths occurring once. The donors were members of the validation cohort, which comprised approximately 120 subjects and was separate from the first cohort of roughly 700 subjects. Per the germline V gene, CDR1 is KGHSY and CDR2 is FQNENV. The CDR3 has 15 amino acids. V dropped 5 bases and J dropped 0; count of bases not matched to a gene: 5. Study-wide points: Altogether, 150 to 200 TCR beta chains were recorded as cytomegalovirus-associated. Using the classifier, cytomegalovirus status was reportedly diagnosed with high specificity and sensitivity. The study found most TCR sequences rare, yet found some public TCRs in many donors.

The source material was PBMCs. This TCR derives from a woman between 18 and 30 years old in good health and CMV-seropositive. The chain carries TRBV16 and TRBJ1-2, with TRBD1 identical over 8 bases. The CDR3 DNA follows: TGTGCCAGCAGCTACCAGGGGGCGACTAACTATGGCTACACCTTC. It specifies CASSYQGATNYGYTF.